A selection of T cell receptor beta chains follows, all from one sample in a study of blood T cell repertoires in COVID-19. TCRdb's copy holds only in-frame clones and misses some; the assay was immunoSEQ multiplex PCR. The sample has about 240,000 clones, around 80% seen once; the top ten hold approximately 5.7%. Specimen: peripheral blood. All receptors derive from a human donor in a cohort sampled during active COVID-19. Both conserved end residues are trimmed from each CDR3. The order of the fields is V gene, CDR3 protein.

V: TRBV13; CDR3: ASSRGTGGPDPSRDTQY
V: TRBV5-8; CDR3: ASSQGEPQH
V: TRBV5-5; CDR3: ASSLGSGVDTQY
V: TRBV5-3; CDR3: ARSLGRVNYEQY
V: TRBV5-5; CDR3: ASSLGLADLYEQY
V: TRBV13; CDR3: ASRTLAGGQHNEQF
V: TRBV18; CDR3: ASSPETSGRDEQF
V: TRBV7-2; CDR3: ASSPETGVSYEQY
V: TRBV5-5; CDR3: ASSPRDSYNEQF
V: TRBV24-1; CDR3: ATSAGGFFGTDTQY
V: TRBV7-7; CDR3: ASRRPGHHWSGSSYEQY
V: TRBV28; CDR3: ASSPPRLRNQPQH
V: TRBV2; CDR3: AGGRGTYNEQF
V: TRBV19; CDR3: ASSLGQGLMNTEAF
V: TRBV24-1; CDR3: ATSGGTSGRALIVEQF
V: TRBV23-1; CDR3: ASSQWTGVDGYT
V: TRBV12-3/TRBV12-4; CDR3: ASTRSGGGRAF
V: TRBV12-3/TRBV12-4; CDR3: ASSFDSNYGYT
V: TRBV7-2; CDR3: ASSTGTGYNEKLF
V: TRBV4-1; CDR3: ASSQPRDRAYEQY
V: TRBV10-2; CDR3: ASSDPNSGANVLT
V: TRBV2; CDR3: ASIHPGGQENTEAF
V: TRBV3-1/TRBV3-2; CDR3: ASSLRTGGAKATNEKLF
V: TRBV10-3; CDR3: AIGGQGQETQY
V: TRBV6-2/TRBV6-3; CDR3: ASSRDRAMGNQPQH
V: TRBV28; CDR3: ASSFGVQGLNSPLH
V: TRBV19; CDR3: ASSIHPGQGYEQY
V: TRBV28; CDR3: ASSYTGTGGYEQY
V: TRBV7-9; CDR3: ASSTRGGGGTEAF
V: TRBV7-2; CDR3: ASSITGGNHHEQY
V: TRBV11-2; CDR3: ASSLAGSYQETQY
V: TRBV9; CDR3: ASSVVGGGNSPLH
V: TRBV5-1; CDR3: ASSLSDRVQETQY
V: TRBV7-2; CDR3: ASSSTSGSYEQY
V: TRBV3-1/TRBV3-2; CDR3: ASAWGEYNSPLH
V: TRBV5-1; CDR3: ASSLGSSGSPAYEQY
V: TRBV24-1; CDR3: ATSGGGLRYQETQY
V: TRBV7-9; CDR3: ASSLGTVAYEQY
V: TRBV28; CDR3: ASSYSGIDNQPQH
V: TRBV28; CDR3: ASSLGGSGQGDGYT
V: TRBV7-9; CDR3: ASPSGSSNTGELF
V: TRBV2; CDR3: ASSKGVLQETQY
V: TRBV3-1/TRBV3-2; CDR3: ASSQGTDTTGANVLT
V: TRBV7-2; CDR3: ASSPNFATNEKLF